These 17 T cell receptor beta chains share one sample of origin, sequenced in a study of blood T cell repertoires in COVID-19. TCRdb's copy holds only in-frame clones and misses some; the assay was immunoSEQ multiplex PCR. Among 40,000 to 60,000 clones listed, 84% were seen once. The sample consisted of peripheral blood. The receptor set was obtained from a man in his forties or fifties with acute or convalescent COVID-19.

J is TRBJ1-2 and V is TRBV6-2 or TRBV6-3; D gene ambiguous. The germline V gene has CDR1 MNHEY and CDR2 SVGEGT. V was clipped by 5 bases and J by 4 bases, with 8 bases between them. The CDR3 has 12 residues. CDR3 nucleotide sequence: TGTGCCAGCAGTCGCGATCTCTATGGCTACACCTTC. As protein: CASSRDLYGYTF.

The chain links TRBV7-9 to TRBJ2-1, with 10 bases identical to TRBD2. Losses at the gene ends were 6 bases for V and 6 bases for J; bases not matched to a gene: 11. Germline assignment: CDR1 SEHNR and CDR2 FQNEAQ (reference sequence). The CDR3 length is 16 residues. As DNA, the CDR3 is TGTGCCAGCAGTCCTCCAAGCGGGAGGGCCGTCAATGAGCAGTTCTTC. Protein sequence: CASSPPSGRAVNEQFF.

The chain employs TRBV28 and TRBJ2-1, with a weak D call TRBD2 (5 bases). This CDR3 comprises 15 residues. V was clipped by 5 bases and J by 6 bases, with 17 bases between them. Looked up from germline, CDR1 is MDHEN and CDR2 is SYDVKM. The CDR3 sequence is CASSITRNFGNEQFF. The CDR3 bases are TGTGCCAGCAGTATTACTAGAAATTTTGGCAATGAGCAGTTCTTC.

In DNA, the CDR3 is TGCGCCAGCAGCAGACCCCCGCGGAGGACCAACACTGAAGCTTTCTTT. Amino acid sequence: CASSRPPRRTNTEAFF. This rearrangement joins TRBV4-1 to TRBJ1-1; D gene uncertain. The CDR3 is 16 amino acids. V lost 5 bases and J lost 2, with 18 bases in between. Germline loops: CDR1 MGHRA, CDR2 YSYEKL.

A note on this clone: The junction and the germline gene differ at one end; a read error may be behind it. The chain uses TRBV24-1 and TRBJ2-1; the match to TRBD2 covers 9 bases. Germline CDR1 reads KGHDR; CDR2 reads SFDVKD. The CDR3 contains 15 residues. The CDR3: CATSVGSGGYSEQFF. The CDR3 bases are TGTGCCACCAGTGTGGGAAGCGGGGGGTACAGTGAGCAGTTCTTC.

CDR3 nucleotides: TGTGCCAGCAGTGAAATTCAGGGGGCTTCTTCCTACAATGAGCAGTTCTTC. This encodes CASSEIQGASSYNEQFF. The V gene is TRBV6-1, the J gene TRBJ2-1; 8 bases line up with TRBD1. Losses at the gene ends were 2 bases for V and 1 base for J; bases not matched to a gene: 7. CDR3 length: 17 amino acids. Germline CDR1 and CDR2: MNHNS and SASEGT.

The gene calls are TRBV11-2 and TRBJ2-7; 9 positions agree with TRBD1. The germline CDR1 and CDR2 sequences are SGHAT and FQNNGV. The CDR3 contains 14 residues. After removal of 6 bases from V and 0 bases from J, the junction contained 3 bases not matched to a gene. The CDR3 nucleotides read TGTGCCAGCAGTAGACAGGGGGGCTCCTACGAGCAGTACTTC. It encodes CASSRQGGSYEQYF.

Worth noting for this clone: Likely a read error: the CDR3 ends without its conserved phenylalanine or tryptophan. Because the CDR3's place on the DNA is in doubt, the DNA is left out and the CDR3 is given as listed by TCRdb. The chain joins TRBV6-2 or TRBV6-3 to TRBJ1-2; the table's D call, TRBD1, has no DNA check behind it. The germline V gene has CDR1 MNHEY and CDR2 SVGEGT. The length of the CDR3 is 12 amino acids, counting both ends. Here the CDR3 reads CASSDRSGEKCL.

The chain uses TRBV28 and TRBJ1-1, with 9 nucleotides matching TRBD1. Trimming cost V 10 bases and J 8 bases; bases outside gene matches: 8. The CDR3 is 12 amino acids. CDR1 is MDHEN and CDR2 is SYDVKM in the germline V gene. The CDR3 region has the DNA TGTGCCACCCTAACAGGGGGCAGGGAAGCTTTCTTT. Translated, it gives CATLTGGREAFF. Complete variable domain (other parts from reference TRBV28 and TRBJ1-1): DVKVTQSSRYLVKRTGEKVFLECVQDMDHENMFWYRQDPGLGLRLIYFSYDVKMKEKGDIPEGYSVSREKKERFSLILESASTNQTSMYLCATLTGGREAFFGQGTRLTVV.

The chain combines TRBV4-1 with TRBJ1-2, with D possibly TRBD1 on 6 matching bases. Trimming pared 1 base from V and 6 bases from J, leaving 18 bases between. CDR1 and CDR2 from the germline V gene are MGHRA and YSYEKL. The CDR3 is made up of 16 amino acids. This CDR3 is CASSQVGLGGAHGYTF. CDR3 bases: TGCGCCAGCAGCCAAGTAGGGCTCGGGGGGGCGCATGGCTACACCTTC.

The chain carries TRBV9 and TRBJ1-6; a weak D match, TRBD1 (6 bases). Trimming took off 3 bases at V and 6 bases at J, with 13 bases between the two ends. Per germline, CDR1 SGDLS and CDR2 YYNGEE. The CDR3 length is 15 residues. DNA of the CDR3: TGTGCCAGCAGCGCAGAACAGGGATTTAATTCACCCCTCCACTTT. It encodes CASSAEQGFNSPLHF. The full variable domain, completed using reference TRBV9 and TRBJ1-6, is DSGVTQTPKHLITATGQRVTLRCSPRSGDLSVYWYQQSLDQGLQFLIQYYNGEERAKGNILERFSAQQFPDLHSELNLSSLELGDSALYFCASSAEQGFNSPLHFGNGTRLTVT.

This chain joins TRBV5-1 and TRBJ1-2, with 11 positions matching TRBD1. Unmatched junction bases numbered 7, after V lost 2 bases and J lost 4 bases. Germline values: CDR1 SGHRS, CDR2 YFSETQ. This CDR3 has 16 amino acids. The CDR3 sequence: CASSLEEGQGGYGYTF. The CDR3 DNA follows: TGCGCCAGCAGCTTAGAAGAGGGACAGGGGGGCTATGGCTACACCTTC.

The gene calls are TRBV6-5 and TRBJ1-1, with D uncertain. Germline V lookup: CDR1 MNHEY, CDR2 SVGAGI. V lost 3 bases, J lost 3 bases, and 8 bases lay in between. This CDR3 has 13 residues. This chain's CDR3 is CASSYGQDTEAFF. In DNA, the CDR3 is TGTGCCAGCAGTTATGGGCAAGACACTGAAGCTTTCTTT.

The chain uses TRBV30 and TRBJ2-5, with D maybe TRBD1 (6 bases). The germline V and J ends were trimmed by 3 bases and 5 bases, with 13 bases remaining between them. Germline lookup yields CDR1 GTSNPN and CDR2 SVGIG (reference sequence). The CDR3 runs to 13 residues. The CDR3 bases are TGTGCCTGGAGCGATACAGGGCGGGAGACCCAGTACTTC. Protein product: CAWSDTGRETQYF.

This rearrangement joins TRBV6-5 to TRBJ2-6, with 7 nucleotides matching TRBD1. J gave up 3 bases and V 2 bases, and 1 base lay outside the gene matches. Looked up from germline, CDR1 is MNHEY and CDR2 is SVGAGI. This CDR3 is 15 amino acids long. The CDR3 is CASSYRGRGANVLTF. The CDR3 nucleotides are TGTGCCAGCAGTTACAGGGGGCGTGGGGCCAACGTCCTGACTTTC.

The chain employs TRBV27 and TRBJ2-7; no definite D call. The germline V gene has CDR1 MNHEY and CDR2 SMNVEV (reference sequence). V lost 3 bases, J lost 0 bases, and 3 bases lay in between. The CDR3 runs 12 residues. CDR3 DNA sequence: TGTGCCAGCAGTTTCCTCTCCTACGAGCAGTACTTC. Protein product: CASSFLSYEQYF.

This rearrangement joins TRBV6-6 to TRBJ2-1; TRBD2 matches 12 bases. Per germline, CDR1 MNHNY and CDR2 SVGAGI (reference sequence). CDR3 length equals 17 residues. Trimming cost V 5 bases and J 0 bases; bases outside gene matches: 5. The CDR3 DNA is TGTGCCAGCAGTCACGGACTAGCGGGATACTCCTACAATGAGCAGTTCTTC. Residues: CASSHGLAGYSYNEQFF.